What follows is one TCR beta chain and its context. Its antigen is still unknown. Per-base quality was not reported, and no clone a single base away is much larger than it. The cohort consisted of more than 650 healthy bone marrow donors. Cohort members were all nominally healthy when sampled, although unrecorded immune exposures were likely present. The donor tested CMV seropositive, placing the donor among the approximately 290 seropositive members of the cohort. Every donor gave a peripheral blood sample, and the peripheral blood mononuclear cells from that sample were used for TCR beta sequencing. Genomic DNA was extracted from the blood cell samples with the Qiagen DNeasy Blood Extraction Kit. To prepare the library, the immunoSEQ multiplex PCR assay was applied. For the multiplex PCR, a mixture combining 60 forward primers for TCR Vbeta segments and 13 reverse primers for TCR Jbeta segments was used. The CDR3 region of rearranged TCR beta genes was amplified from genomic DNA by a multiplex PCR assay. The Illumina HiSeq System was used to sequence the amplified TCR beta libraries as 87-base-pair reads. As for the authors' bioinformatics: Across the 670 or so repertoires, a later analysis counted tens of millions of unique TCR beta chains, roughly 11 million of which were shared by at least two donors. To remove PCR and sequencing errors, raw reads were error-corrected and collapsed into unique sequences using a nearest-neighbor algorithm that merged closely related sequences. To assign V, D and J gene segments, CDR3 sequences were aligned to IMGT reference sequences. For a sequence to be retained, at least a six-nucleotide match to both a V gene segment and a J gene segment was required. A rearrangement was called productive if the CDR3 had no stop codons and remained in frame with V and J, and every other rearrangement was called non-productive. Following IMGT convention, CDR3 was defined as the stretch from the second conserved V-encoded cysteine up to the conserved J-encoded phenylalanine. The earlier analysis of fewer than 750 of the donors excluded sequences that lacked an unambiguous match to a single V gene segment. An earlier analysis of several hundred of the donors classified V segments as functional when productive rearrangements were above 56.7% and as segregating when the standard deviation between donors was above 5%. A statistical classification framework was developed to diagnose cytomegalovirus status using the catalog of TCR beta chain sequences. A later analysis assigned V and J genes by comparing TCR nucleotide sequences with IMGT/GENE-DB human TR gene sequences. A later analysis assigned CDR3 sequences and most-parsimonious VDJ recombination scenarios with the TCRdist pipeline. A later analysis defined each TCR beta chain by its CDR3 amino acid sequence plus V-gene family, and excluded reads lacking a unique V-gene family. In a later analysis, fewer than 600 highly shared, low-generation-probability nucleotide sequences were removed to address suspected cross-contamination and a sequencing artifact. In a later analysis, a clonal expansion index was calculated for each public chain from normalized within-repertoire ranks of inferred template counts. Generation probabilities in a later analysis came from a VDJ recombination model fitted to out-of-frame rearrangements, and those results were checked against IGoR. In a later analysis, TCR-TCR, TCR-HLA and TCR-CMV co-occurrence was scored with hypergeometric tests, and a repertoire-size bias correction was applied to TCR pairs. To estimate false discovery rates, a later analysis permuted the HLA or CMV assignments 20 times. A later analysis grouped co-occurring TCRs with DBSCAN, adding TCRdist sequence similarity when clustering within HLA-allele-positive subsets. Co-occurrence clustering excluded repertoires with fewer than 30,000 or more than 120,000 public chains, plus five with anomalous nucleotide sharing. Drawn from immuneACCESS, this table holds only the in-frame rearrangements with V and J called that TCRdb kept. Clones are partly lost; checked studies trace under half to an unresolved V gene and leave the rest unexplained. V, J and clone size reflect that table, while D and trimming were determined from the DNA. The sample table shows around 100,000 clones, and around 76% are seen once. The ten most abundant clones make up under 20% of the sample.

V is cut back by 3 bases and J by 2 bases, with 6 bases in the junction unmatched. Via the germline V gene, CDR1 is SGDLS and CDR2 YYNGEE. Including cysteine and phenylalanine, the CDR3 has 16 amino acids. Just the 48-base CDR3 DNA is kept, in frame starting at base 1. The data were obtained in a study of cytomegalovirus exposure and HLA in healthy donors (dated by TCRdb to the late 2010s). With regard to the full study: An earlier analysis of about 560 of the donors reported approximately 300 Gb of sequence data and some 110 million unique TCR beta sequences obtained from about 180 million T cells. Genome-wide SNP genotypes for about 60% of the roughly 670 donors were used in a later genetic analysis, which treated that subset as a discovery cohort. Five DR-DQ haplotypes were treated as single units for association and clustering because of strong linkage in the cohort. Among the approximately 430 genotyped donors, about 83% belonged to the genetic ancestry cluster associated with self-reported Caucasian donors. Besides the first cohort of roughly 700 subjects, a separate validation cohort made up of 120 or so different subjects was used. Alongside the repertoire data, information on donor age, sex, ethnicity and CMV serostatus was compiled. In an earlier analysis of roughly 600 of the donors, high-throughput TCR beta sequencing was used to judge whether each TCR beta V gene segment behaved as functional or pseudogenic. Typing coverage varied by locus: about 629-640 donors for A, B, C, DRB1 and DQB1; roughly 560 for DQA1; more than 600 for DPA1; roughly 470 for DPB1. Every repertoire in the discovery cohort had been generated on one and the same sequencing platform. The study was designed to test whether signatures of past pathogen exposure could be identified by cataloging public T cell receptors. Approximately 330 gigabases of sequencing data and 70 million to 100 million unique TCR sequences made up an early release that covered roughly 670 HLA-typed donors. The later analysis used no new phenotypic data to find candidate immune exposures, relying instead on TCR beta sequences and their occurrence across donors. Across 398 genotyped donors of the cohort, an average of about 200,000 unique TCR beta nucleotide sequences per donor were sequenced, and roughly 20% of those sequences were non-productive. In a later analysis, previously published TCR beta repertoires from about 640 donors were re-analyzed and high-resolution HLA genotyping was added so that TCR occurrence patterns could be studied. The T cell repertoires of 700 or so subjects were profiled by immunosequencing and related to cytomegalovirus serostatus. Both class I and class II loci were covered by HLA typing, at four-digit resolution. The study combined high-throughput TCR immunosequencing, statistical association of individual TCRs with disease status, and machine learning to predict cytomegalovirus infection status. The paper's findings and limits, for the study overall: Cytomegalovirus status was reported to be diagnosed by the classifier with high specificity and sensitivity in both the original and validation cohorts. A later analysis found that HLA-associated TCR beta chains were more clonally expanded and had lower generation probabilities than equally common non-associated chains. Because counts were too low, about 17 rarely observed V segments, including chromosome 9 orphons, were excluded from the earlier analysis of several hundred of the donors. The presence/absence analyses assumed that sequencing depth was roughly uniform across donors, and that assumption may not be true. Because the 87-base-pair reads could not distinguish some IMGT-functional V segments, including TRBV6-2 and TRBV6-3, those segments were excluded. Most TCR sequences were seen in very few donors, while some public TCRs were found in many individuals. At a false discovery rate of 0.05, a later analysis linked 15,000 to 20,000 TCR beta sequences to specific HLA alleles. In a later analysis, the rate of TCR association differed among HLA loci, with DRB1 alleles having the most associated TCRs and HLA-C alleles having the fewest. The authors suggested that the approach could potentially be extended to other disease states and immunological phenotypes. In vitro tests confirmed that three of the cytomegalovirus-associated TCR beta chains recognize cytomegalovirus antigens. In a later genetic analysis, a missense DCLRE1C variant was associated with V-gene and J-gene trimming of TCR beta chains, and the association was replicated in an independent cohort. A group of highly shared sequence variants was considered likely to be a technical artifact of the sequencing pipeline. According to a later analysis, most CMV-associated TCR beta chains appeared to be HLA-restricted, and the HLA associations seemed to be driven largely by CMV exposure. An earlier analysis of approximately 570 of the donors showed that most TCR beta V segments appeared in productive rearrangements either about 87% or about 30% of the time, which broadly matched IMGT annotations. The study listed approximately 150 TCR beta chains as associated with cytomegalovirus. Because HLA typing was missing for some donors at each locus, association tests included only the typed subset. Only TCR beta chains were sequenced in this cohort, and the absence of alpha or paired-chain data limited detectable features. When HLA alleles, especially DR and DQ, strongly co-occurred, attributing TCR associations to individual alleles was difficult. Immune exposure information for the cohort was limited to CMV serostatus. Correlated functional status among segregating V segments might be attributable to linkage disequilibrium, but an unknown experimental factor could not be ruled out. A further reported finding was that TCR beta sequences accurately predicted the HLA-A and HLA-B alleles for most subjects in the first cohort. According to a later analysis, parvovirus B19, influenza, CMV and Epstein-Barr virus appeared linked to several top co-occurrence clusters. A later genetic analysis reported fewer N-insertions in productive TCRs among donors in an Asian-associated ancestry cluster than the roughly 640-donor mean.

Specimen: PBMCs. The chain links TRBV9 with TRBJ1-4; TRBD1 matches 8 bases in the middle. This receptor was taken from a woman in her fifties or sixties in good health and CMV-seropositive. The CDR3 has the sequence CASSASTGATNEKLFF. The nucleotides are TGTGCCAGCAGCGCCTCGACAGGGGCCACTAATGAAAAACTGTTTTTT.